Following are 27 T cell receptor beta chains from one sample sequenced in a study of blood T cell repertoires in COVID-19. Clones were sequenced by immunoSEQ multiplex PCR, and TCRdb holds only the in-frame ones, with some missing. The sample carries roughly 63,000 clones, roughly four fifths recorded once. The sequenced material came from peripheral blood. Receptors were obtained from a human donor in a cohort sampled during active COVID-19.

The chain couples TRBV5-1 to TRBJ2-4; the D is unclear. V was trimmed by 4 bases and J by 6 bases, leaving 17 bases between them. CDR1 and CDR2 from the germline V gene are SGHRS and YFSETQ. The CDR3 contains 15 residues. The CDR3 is CASSAYLGSTNIQYF. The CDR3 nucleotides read TGCGCCAGCAGCGCGTACCTCGGGTCCACAAACATTCAGTACTTC. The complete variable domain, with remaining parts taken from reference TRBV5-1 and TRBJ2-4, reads KAGVTQTPRYLIKTRGQQVTLSCSPISGHRSVSWYQQTPGQGLQFLFEYFSETQRNKGNFPGRFSGRQFSNSRSEMNVSTLELGDSALYLCASSAYLGSTNIQYFGAGTRLSVL.

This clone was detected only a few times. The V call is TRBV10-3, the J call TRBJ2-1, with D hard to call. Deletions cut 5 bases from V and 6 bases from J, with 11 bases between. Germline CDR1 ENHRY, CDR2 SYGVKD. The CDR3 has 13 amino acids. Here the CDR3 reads CAISKEVGNEQFF. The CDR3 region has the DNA TGTGCCATCAGTAAAGAGGTCGGCAATGAGCAGTTCTTC.

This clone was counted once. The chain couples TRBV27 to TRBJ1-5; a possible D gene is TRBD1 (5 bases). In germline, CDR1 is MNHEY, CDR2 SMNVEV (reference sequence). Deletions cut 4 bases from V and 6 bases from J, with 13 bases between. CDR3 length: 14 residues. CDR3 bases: TGTGCCAGCAGTTATGCGGACAATGGTCAGCCCCAGCATTTT. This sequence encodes CASSYADNGQPQHF.

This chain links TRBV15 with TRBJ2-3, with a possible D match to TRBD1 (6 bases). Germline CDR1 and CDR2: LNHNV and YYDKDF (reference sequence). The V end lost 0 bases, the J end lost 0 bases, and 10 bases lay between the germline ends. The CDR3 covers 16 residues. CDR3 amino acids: CATSRDQGSSTDTQYF. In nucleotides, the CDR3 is TGTGCCACCAGCAGAGATCAGGGGTCTAGCACAGATACGCAGTATTTT.

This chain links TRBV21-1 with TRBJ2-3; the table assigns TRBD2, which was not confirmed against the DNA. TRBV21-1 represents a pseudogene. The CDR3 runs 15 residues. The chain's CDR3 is CADEREGRGADTQYF. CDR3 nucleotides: TGTGCCGACGAGCGGGAGGGCCGGGGCGCAGATACGCAGTATTTT.

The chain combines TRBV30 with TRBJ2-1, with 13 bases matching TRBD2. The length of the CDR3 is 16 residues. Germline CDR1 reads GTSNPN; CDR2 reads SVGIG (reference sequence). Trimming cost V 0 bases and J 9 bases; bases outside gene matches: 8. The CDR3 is CAWSVLGLAGVTEQFF. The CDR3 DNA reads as TGTGCCTGGAGTGTACTCGGACTAGCGGGAGTTACTGAGCAGTTCTTC.

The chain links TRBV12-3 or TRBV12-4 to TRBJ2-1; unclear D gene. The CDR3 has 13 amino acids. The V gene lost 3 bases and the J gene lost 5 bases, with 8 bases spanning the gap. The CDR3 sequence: CASSFYGDNEQFF. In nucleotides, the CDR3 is TGTGCCAGCAGTTTCTACGGAGACAATGAGCAGTTCTTC.

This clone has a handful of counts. The CDR3, as DNA: TGCGCCAGCAGCCTGGGCGGGACCGGCACCTACGAGCAGTACTTC. This codes for CASSLGGTGTYEQYF. The V gene is TRBV5-1, the J gene TRBJ2-7; TRBD2 is a possible D gene (6 bases). The V end was cut by 4 bases, the J end by 2 bases, with 16 bases between. CDR1 and CDR2 from the germline V gene are SGHRS and YFSETQ. The CDR3 consists of 15 residues.

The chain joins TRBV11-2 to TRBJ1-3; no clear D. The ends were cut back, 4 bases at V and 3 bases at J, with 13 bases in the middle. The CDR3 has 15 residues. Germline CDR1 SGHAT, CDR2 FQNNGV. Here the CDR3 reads CASSSLTPFGNTIYF. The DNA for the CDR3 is TGTGCCAGCAGCTCACTCACTCCCTTTGGAAACACCATATATTTT.

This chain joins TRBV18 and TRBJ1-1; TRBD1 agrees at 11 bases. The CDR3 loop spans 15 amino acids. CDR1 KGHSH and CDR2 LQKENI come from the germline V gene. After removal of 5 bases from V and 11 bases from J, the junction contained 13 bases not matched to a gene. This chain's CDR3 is CASSSGTGGVRGAFF. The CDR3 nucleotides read TGTGCCAGCTCATCGGGGACAGGGGGTGTAAGGGGCGCTTTCTTT.

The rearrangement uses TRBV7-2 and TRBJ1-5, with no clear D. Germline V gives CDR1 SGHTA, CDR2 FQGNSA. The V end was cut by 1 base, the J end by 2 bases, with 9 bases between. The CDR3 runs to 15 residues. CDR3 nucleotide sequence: TGTGCCAGCAGCTTAGAGCGAATTGGCAATCAGCCCCAGCATTTT. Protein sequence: CASSLERIGNQPQHF.

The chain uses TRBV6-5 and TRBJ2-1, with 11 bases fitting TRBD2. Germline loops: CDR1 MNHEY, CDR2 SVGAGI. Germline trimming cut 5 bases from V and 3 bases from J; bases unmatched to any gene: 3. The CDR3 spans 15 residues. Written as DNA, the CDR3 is TGTGCCAGCAGTCTAGCGGGAGGCCGCTACAATGAGCAGTTCTTC. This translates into CASSLAGGRYNEQFF.

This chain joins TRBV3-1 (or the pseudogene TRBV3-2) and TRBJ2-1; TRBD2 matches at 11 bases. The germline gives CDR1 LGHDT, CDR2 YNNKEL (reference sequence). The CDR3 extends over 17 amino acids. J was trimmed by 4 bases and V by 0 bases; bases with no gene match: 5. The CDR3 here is CASSQEPTSGIYNEQFF. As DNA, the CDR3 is TGTGCCAGCAGCCAAGAACCGACTAGCGGGATTTACAATGAGCAGTTCTTC.

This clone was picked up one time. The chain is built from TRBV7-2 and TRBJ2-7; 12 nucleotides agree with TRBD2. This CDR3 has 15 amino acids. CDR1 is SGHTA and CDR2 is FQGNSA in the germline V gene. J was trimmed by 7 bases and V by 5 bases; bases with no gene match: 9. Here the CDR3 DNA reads TGTGCCAGCAGCGTCAGACTAGCGGGAGTTTATGAGCAGTACTTC. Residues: CASSVRLAGVYEQYF.

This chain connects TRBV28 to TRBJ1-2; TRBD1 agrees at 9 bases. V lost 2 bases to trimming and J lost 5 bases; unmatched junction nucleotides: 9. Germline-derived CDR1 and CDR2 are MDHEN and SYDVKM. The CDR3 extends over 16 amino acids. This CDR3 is CASSLDTGGAVYGYTF. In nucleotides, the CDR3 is TGTGCCAGCAGTTTAGATACAGGGGGCGCAGTTTATGGCTACACCTTC.

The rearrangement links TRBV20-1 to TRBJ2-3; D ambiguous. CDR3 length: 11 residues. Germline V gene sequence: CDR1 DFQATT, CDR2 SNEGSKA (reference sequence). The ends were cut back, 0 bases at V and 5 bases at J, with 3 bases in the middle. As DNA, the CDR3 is TGCAGTGCTAGAGATAAAGATACGCAGTATTTT. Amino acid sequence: CSARDKDTQYF.

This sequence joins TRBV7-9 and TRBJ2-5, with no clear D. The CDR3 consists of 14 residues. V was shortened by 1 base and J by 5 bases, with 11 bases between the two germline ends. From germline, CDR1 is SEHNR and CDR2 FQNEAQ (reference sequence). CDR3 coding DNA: TGTGCCAGCAGCTTAGAGAGCGAGTGGGAGACCCAGTACTTC. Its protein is CASSLESEWETQYF. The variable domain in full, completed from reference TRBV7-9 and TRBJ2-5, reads DTGVSQNPRHKITKRGQNVTFRCDPISEHNRLYWYRQTLGQGPEFLTYFQNEAQLEKSRLLSDRFSAERPKGSFSTLEIQRTEQGDSAMYLCASSLESEWETQYFGPGTRLLVL.

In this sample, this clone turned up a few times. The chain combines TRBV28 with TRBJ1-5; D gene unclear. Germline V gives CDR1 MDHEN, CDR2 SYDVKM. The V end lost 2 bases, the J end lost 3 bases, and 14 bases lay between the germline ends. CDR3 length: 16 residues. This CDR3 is CASSLEPRRVNQPQHF. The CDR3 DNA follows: TGTGCCAGCAGTTTAGAACCGAGGCGAGTCAATCAGCCCCAGCATTTT.

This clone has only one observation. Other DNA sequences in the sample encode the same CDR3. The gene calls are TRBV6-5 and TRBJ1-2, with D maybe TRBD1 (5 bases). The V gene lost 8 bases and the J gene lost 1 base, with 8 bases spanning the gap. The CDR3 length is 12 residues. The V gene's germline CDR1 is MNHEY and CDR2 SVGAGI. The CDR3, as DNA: TGTGCCAGCCGGCAGGGTAACTATGGCTACACCTTC. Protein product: CASRQGNYGYTF.

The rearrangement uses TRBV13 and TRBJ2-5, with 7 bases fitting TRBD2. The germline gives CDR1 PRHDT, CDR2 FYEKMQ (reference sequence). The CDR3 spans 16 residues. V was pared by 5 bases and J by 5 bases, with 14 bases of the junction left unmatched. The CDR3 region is CASSPRGTSVRETQYF. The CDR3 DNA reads TGTGCCAGCAGCCCTAGGGGCACTAGCGTGAGGGAGACCCAGTACTTC.

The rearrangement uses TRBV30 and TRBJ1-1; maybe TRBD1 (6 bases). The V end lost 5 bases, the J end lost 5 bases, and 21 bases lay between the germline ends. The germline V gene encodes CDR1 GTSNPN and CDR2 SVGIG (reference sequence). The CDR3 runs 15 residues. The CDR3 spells CAWGAVGGAWTEAFF. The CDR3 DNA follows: TGTGCCTGGGGGGCCGTAGGGGGGGCCTGGACTGAAGCTTTCTTT.

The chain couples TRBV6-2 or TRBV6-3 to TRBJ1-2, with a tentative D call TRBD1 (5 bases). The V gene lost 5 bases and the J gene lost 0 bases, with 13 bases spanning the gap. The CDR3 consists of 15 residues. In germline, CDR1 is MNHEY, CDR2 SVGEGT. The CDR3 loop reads CASSLRQSTNYGYTF. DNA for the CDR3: TGTGCCAGCAGTCTCCGACAGTCTACTAACTATGGCTACACCTTC.

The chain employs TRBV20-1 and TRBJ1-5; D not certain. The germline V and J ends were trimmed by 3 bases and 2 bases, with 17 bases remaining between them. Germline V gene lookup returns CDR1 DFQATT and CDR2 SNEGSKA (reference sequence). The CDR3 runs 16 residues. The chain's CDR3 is CSASENTGWRNQPQHF. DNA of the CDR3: TGCAGTGCTAGTGAAAACACGGGTTGGCGCAATCAGCCCCAGCATTTT.

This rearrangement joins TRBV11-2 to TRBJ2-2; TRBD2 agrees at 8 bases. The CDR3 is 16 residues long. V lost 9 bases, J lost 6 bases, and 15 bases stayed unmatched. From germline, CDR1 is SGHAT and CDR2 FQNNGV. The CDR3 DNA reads TGTGCCAGTCGCTCTCGGGCTAGCGGGTCCCCCGGGGAGCTGTTTTTT. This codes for CASRSRASGSPGELFF. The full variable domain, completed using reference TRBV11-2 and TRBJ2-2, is EAGVAQSPRYKIIEKRQSVAFWCNPISGHATLYWYQQILGQGPKLLIQFQNNGVVDDSQLPKDRFSAERLKGVDSTLKIQPAKLEDSAVYLCASRSRASGSPGELFFGEGSRLTVL.

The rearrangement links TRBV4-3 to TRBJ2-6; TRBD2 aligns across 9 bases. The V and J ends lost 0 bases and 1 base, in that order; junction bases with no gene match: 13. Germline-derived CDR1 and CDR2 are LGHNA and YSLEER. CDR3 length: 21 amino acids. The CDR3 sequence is CASSQDLGVAGATSGANVLTF. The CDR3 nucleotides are TGCGCCAGCAGCCAAGATCTCGGGGTAGCGGGAGCCACTTCTGGGGCCAACGTCCTGACTTTC.

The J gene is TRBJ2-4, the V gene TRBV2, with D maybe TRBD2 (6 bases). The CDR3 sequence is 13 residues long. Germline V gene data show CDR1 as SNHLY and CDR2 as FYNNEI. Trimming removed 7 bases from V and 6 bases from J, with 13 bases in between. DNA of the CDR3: TGTGCCAGCACCGTCCGGGAGAGAAACATTCAGTACTTC. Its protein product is CASTVRERNIQYF. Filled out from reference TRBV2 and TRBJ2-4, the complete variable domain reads EPEVTQTPSHQVTQMGQEVILRCVPISNHLYFYWYRQILGQKVEFLVSFYNNEISEKSEIFDDQFSVERPDGSNFTLKIRSTKLEDSAMYFCASTVRERNIQYFGAGTRLSVL.

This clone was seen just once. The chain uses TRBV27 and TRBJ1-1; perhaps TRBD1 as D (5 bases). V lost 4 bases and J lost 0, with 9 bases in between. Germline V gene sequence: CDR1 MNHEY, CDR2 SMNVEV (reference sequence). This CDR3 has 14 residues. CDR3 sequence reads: CASSSTDMNTEAFF. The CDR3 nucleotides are TGTGCCAGCAGTTCGACGGACATGAACACTGAAGCTTTCTTT.